This T cell receptor (beta chain) was sequenced for a study of response to subunit inactivated influenza vaccine. From the RT-PCR reads, TCRdb called clonotypes with MiXCR, one entry per CDR3 protein. This sample has 650,000 to 700,000 distinct CDR3 sequences; 15% to 17% occur once, and the top ten carry roughly 10%. Study-level results: With each seasonal influenza vaccination, the authors suggested, few new T cells are recruited.

The V segment lost 3 bases and the J segment 10 bases; nucleotides outside the gene matches: 12. Germline CDR1 reads MNHEY; CDR2 reads SMNVEV (reference sequence). This CDR3 contains 17 residues. This clonotype was counted only a few times. Its target is unknown. The chain employs TRBV27 and TRBJ2-3, with 14 bases lining up with TRBD2. The specimen comprised PBMCs from blood, sampled less than 13 days after vaccination. The TCR was taken from a man in his fifties or sixties who received an inactivated influenza vaccine. CDR3 sequence reads: CASSFPGLAGEVTAQYF. The CDR3 DNA is TGTGCCAGCAGTTTTCCGGGACTAGCGGGAGAGGTGACGGCGCAGTATTTT.